The T cell receptor beta chain under discussion was sequenced for a study of T cell responses to AZD1222 COVID-19 vaccine. Profiling relied on immunoSEQ multiplex PCR, and the TCRdb table lists in-frame clones only, not all of them. The data hold fewer than 120,000 clones, with approximately 94% observed a single time. Trimming shortened V by 8 bases and J by 4 bases, and 18 bases separated the two germline ends. Germline assignment: CDR1 SNHLY and CDR2 FYNNEI. CDR3 length: 15 amino acids. Overall study findings and caveats: The study reported that nearly half of spike-specific TCRs target unmutated variant regions. There were mostly white British donors and more females than males, and clonal diversity was possibly underestimated.

Points on this clone: The antigen is unknown.

The TCR was taken from an adult who received the AZD1222 COVID-19 vaccine. The rearrangement joins TRBV2 to TRBJ1-5; D may be TRBD1 (5 bases). The material was peripheral blood, obtained 28 days after the second AZD1222 dose. The CDR3 bases are TGTGCCAGCCGAACAGATTACGCAGGGAATCAGCCCCAGCATTTT. Amino acid sequence: CASRTDYAGNQPQHF. Full variable domain (outside the CDR3, taken from reference TRBV2 and TRBJ1-5): EPEVTQTPSHQVTQMGQEVILRCVPISNHLYFYWYRQILGQKVEFLVSFYNNEISEKSEIFDDQFSVERPDGSNFTLKIRSTKLEDSAMYFCASRTDYAGNQPQHFGDGTRLSIL.